Below, one T cell receptor (beta chain) is given with its context. The antigen is undetermined. From germline, CDR1 is SGHRS and CDR2 YFSETQ. The length of the CDR3 is 14 residues. J was trimmed by 7 bases and V by 3 bases; bases with no gene match: 5. The source of the sample is a study of lymphopenia after photon versus proton radiotherapy. Study results and caveats: Photon-treated patients lost naive T cells and TCR diversity; proton-treated stayed stable. In patients who died, overall survival fell as post-nadir TCR diversity dropped more. Oligoclonal CD8+ Temra expansion after nadir drove photon patients' diversity drop. Authors raise, but do not show, better survival with proton therapy.

Produced via immunoSEQ multiplex PCR; TCRdb's table is partial and in-frame only. The top ten hold approximately 4% of the sample, which has approximately 30,000 clones, 80% to 85% seen once. This TCR came from a woman aged 45-59 years with pancreatic cancer. The input for sequencing was peripheral blood, taken from a patient treated with photon-based radiotherapy. V usage is TRBV5-1 and J usage is TRBJ2-1; 9 nucleotides agree with TRBD1. Written as DNA, the CDR3 is TGCGCCAGCAGCTGGCGACAGGGGGAGAATGAGCAGTTCTTC. Translation: CASSWRQGENEQFF.